These T cell receptor beta chains were read from a single sample in a study of T cell repertoires in cytomegalovirus infection. TCRdb re-analysed the reads in MiXCR, keeping a single row per CDR3 protein. This sample carries around 630,000 distinct CDR3 sequences, approximately 24% of them seen once, and the ten largest clones take 8%. Source material: CD8+ T cells from PBMCs. All receptors come from a human donor in good health (CMV status not recorded). Some clones in this sample may be carry-over from other donors' samples. The CDR3 runs from the conserved cysteine through the conserved F or W. D genes are given only for firm matches. A row's size may be missing; if present it is once, few, many or a size class.

clone size	V gene	J gene	D gene	CDR3 protein	CDR3 DNA
few	TRBV6-4	TRBJ1-2	TRBD1	CASSDSIAGGDYGYTF	TGTGCCAGCAGTGACTCGATAGCAGGGGGCGACTATGGCTACACCTTC
few	TRBV6-5	TRBJ1-1	-	CASRFSQSGYTEAFF	TGTGCCAGCAGATTCAGCCAATCCGGTTACACTGAAGCTTTCTTT
few	TRBV4-2	TRBJ1-1	-	CASTIHLRGMNTEAFF	TGTGCCAGCACGATTCACCTTAGGGGAATGAACACTGAAGCTTTCTTT
many	TRBV27	TRBJ1-6	TRBD1	CASSWDSPSSYNSPLHF	TGTGCCAGCAGTTGGGACAGTCCTAGCTCCTATAATTCACCCCTCCACTTT
-	TRBV13	TRBJ1-2	-	CASSLVGPRAANYGYTF	TGTGCCAGCAGCTTAGTCGGTCCCCGGGCCGCTAACTATGGCTACACCTTC
few	TRBV10-3	TRBJ1-1	TRBD1	CAISDPRQGSTEAFF	TGTGCCATCAGTGACCCTCGACAGGGCAGCACTGAAGCTTTCTTT
many	TRBV27	TRBJ2-3	-	CASGFRDGSTDTQYF	TGTGCCAGCGGGTTCCGGGACGGTTCCACAGATACGCAGTATTTT
-	TRBV29-1	TRBJ2-1	TRBD2	CSGVGGDSYNEQFF	TGCAGCGGAGTTGGGGGGGACTCCTACAATGAGCAGTTCTTC
-	TRBV6-5	TRBJ2-1	-	CASSYSGFTYNEQFF	TGTGCCAGCAGTTACTCGGGGTTCACCTACAATGAGCAGTTCTTC
many	TRBV7-2	TRBJ2-7	-	CASSSAAGYEQYF	TGTGCCAGCAGCTCGGCGGCAGGCTACGAGCAGTACTTC
-	TRBV5-6	TRBJ2-5	-	CASSAGKETQYF	TGTGCCAGCAGTGCAGGGAAAGAGACCCAGTACTTC
few	TRBV5-1	TRBJ2-1	-	CASSSGGASGEYNEQFF	TGCGCCAGCAGCAGTGGGGGGGCCTCTGGGGAATACAATGAGCAGTTCTTC
few	TRBV2	TRBJ2-1	-	CASPRTQWTEQFF	TGTGCCAGCCCCCGGACACAGTGGACTGAGCAGTTCTTC
many	TRBV6-2/TRBV6-3	TRBJ1-1	TRBD1	CASSWIRGQVNTEAFF	TGTGCCAGCAGTTGGATTCGGGGACAGGTAAACACTGAAGCTTTCTTT
few	TRBV20-1	TRBJ1-2	-	CSAPDSANYGYTF	TGCAGTGCCCCGGACAGCGCTAACTATGGCTACACCTTC
many	TRBV7-4	TRBJ1-5	-	CASSTGPIKTNQPQHF	TGTGCCAGCAGCACGGGCCCCATCAAGACCAATCAGCCCCAGCATTTT
-	TRBV19	TRBJ2-3	-	CASSATGWESTDTQYF	TGTGCCAGTAGCGCCACAGGGTGGGAGAGCACAGATACGCAGTATTTT
few	TRBV7-6	TRBJ2-7	-	CASSLVQEPYEQYF	TGTGCCAGCAGCTTAGTCCAGGAACCCTACGAGCAGTACTTC
few	TRBV20-1	TRBJ2-1	TRBD1	CSARDYRGFYNEQFF	TGCAGTGCTAGAGATTACAGGGGGTTCTACAATGAGCAGTTCTTC
-	TRBV20-1	TRBJ2-1	TRBD2	CSAREGTREQFF	TGCAGTGCTAGAGAGGGGACTAGAGAGCAGTTCTTC
few	TRBV27	TRBJ1-5	-	CASKPGLNQPQHF	TGTGCCAGCAAGCCGGGACTCAATCAGCCCCAGCATTTT
-	TRBV5-1	TRBJ2-1	-	CTSQGNEQFF	TGCACCAGCCAGGGGAATGAGCAGTTCTTC
few	TRBV5-3	TRBJ1-1	TRBD1	CASRSGQEAFF	TGTGCCAGCAGATCGGGACAGGAAGCTTTCTTT
many	TRBV7-8	TRBJ2-1	-	CASSSSLQLAQEQFF	TGTGCCAGCAGCTCCTCTCTTCAACTTGCCCAAGAGCAGTTCTTC
-	TRBV6-4	TRBJ2-1	-	CASSDNRGLDNEQFF	TGTGCCAGCAGTGACAACAGGGGACTCGACAATGAGCAGTTCTTC
many	TRBV7-9	TRBJ2-3	-	CASSFAKSGPPRDTQYF	TGTGCCAGCAGCTTCGCTAAATCGGGACCCCCAAGAGATACGCAGTATTTT
-	TRBV4-3	TRBJ1-4	-	CASSLDRNEKLFF	TGCGCCAGCAGCTTGGACAGAAATGAAAAACTGTTTTTT
many	TRBV7-9	TRBJ1-1	-	CASSPISVERDTEAFF	TGTGCCAGCAGCCCGATAAGCGTCGAGAGGGACACTGAAGCTTTCTTT
-	TRBV29-1	TRBJ1-1	-	CSVEPQNGPPLEAFF	TGCAGCGTTGAGCCCCAAAATGGACCTCCCCTTGAAGCTTTCTTT
-	TRBV29-1	TRBJ1-2	-	CSVPAGLVFGYTF	TGCAGCGTTCCCGCGGGGCTAGTCTTTGGCTACACCTTC
-	TRBV28	TRBJ2-2	TRBD1	CASSLGTVREYTGELFF	TGTGCCAGCAGTTTAGGGACAGTGAGGGAGTACACCGGGGAGCTGTTTTTT
few	TRBV6-5	TRBJ2-1	TRBD2	CASSYPQAGGTYNEQFF	TGTGCCAGCAGTTATCCTCAAGCGGGGGGGACGTACAATGAGCAGTTCTTC
-	TRBV29-1	TRBJ2-7	-	CSVEVTGRNSYEQYF	TGCAGCGTTGAAGTGACAGGCCGCAACTCCTACGAGCAGTACTTC
many	TRBV6-6	TRBJ2-5	-	CATDSGGLETQYF	TGTGCCACAGATTCCGGGGGGCTGGAGACCCAGTACTTC
many	TRBV6-2/TRBV6-3	TRBJ1-1	-	CASSYTSRNTEAFF	TGTGCCAGCAGTTACACCTCCAGAAACACTGAAGCTTTCTTT
-	TRBV5-1	TRBJ1-2	-	CASNRTGNYGYTF	TGCGCCAGCAACAGGACGGGGAACTATGGCTACACCTTC
-	TRBV6-2/TRBV6-3	TRBJ2-2	TRBD1	CASSPPAGQAEYTGELFF	TGTGCCAGCAGTCCACCTGCGGGACAGGCCGAGTACACCGGGGAGCTGTTTTTT
many	TRBV28	TRBJ2-1	TRBD2	CASPPAGAYNEQFF	TGTGCCAGCCCCCCAGCGGGGGCCTACAATGAGCAGTTCTTC
-	TRBV7-4	TRBJ2-7	-	CASSLAPREVSVEQYF	TGTGCCAGCAGCTTAGCCCCCAGGGAGGTCTCCGTCGAGCAGTACTTC
few	TRBV7-9	TRBJ2-2	TRBD1	CASSPAGGTGYTGELFF	TGTGCCAGCAGCCCGGCCGGAGGGACAGGGTACACCGGGGAGCTGTTTTTT
few	TRBV27	TRBJ2-1	-	CASSLSKNNEQFF	TGTGCCAGCAGTTTATCGAAGAACAATGAGCAGTTCTTC
many	TRBV7-2	TRBJ2-2	-	CASSLLSGTGELFF	TGTGCCAGCAGCTTACTTTCGGGCACCGGGGAGCTGTTTTTT
many	TRBV11-2	TRBJ2-1	-	CASSSKAPLNEQFF	TGTGCCAGCAGCTCCAAAGCCCCCTTAAATGAGCAGTTCTTC
many	TRBV14	TRBJ1-4	-	CASTLIGPSIDNEKLFF	TGTGCCAGCACTCTCATTGGACCGAGTATAGACAATGAAAAACTGTTTTTT
-	TRBV2	TRBJ1-2	-	CASSEIRGAHGYTF	TGTGCCAGCAGTGAAATACGGGGAGCACATGGCTACACCTTC
-	TRBV19	TRBJ2-3	-	CASSRTLKTDTQYF	TGTGCCAGTAGTAGGACACTCAAGACAGATACGCAGTATTTT
-	TRBV7-9	TRBJ2-5	-	CASSRDSVGETQYF	TGTGCCAGCAGCAGGGACTCCGTTGGGGAGACCCAGTACTTC
many	TRBV12-3/TRBV12-4	TRBJ1-5	-	CASSLGGSGSNNQPQHF	TGTGCCAGCAGTTTAGGGGGTTCAGGCTCCAACAATCAGCCCCAGCATTTT